This paragraph covers one TCR beta chain sequence. CDR3 length equals 15 residues. V dropped 4 bases and J dropped 1 base, with 10 bases sitting between them. Germline V gives CDR1 SGHNT, CDR2 YENEEA. These data are taken from a study of blood T cell repertoires in COVID-19. Study-wide context: PBMCs, B-cell-depleted T cells, or T cells provided the cDNA or gDNA that made up the material.

In the original analysis: Reference gene primer amplification gave nucleated cell count estimates. TCRdb keeps only in-frame clones here, not all; method: immunoSEQ multiplex PCR. The DNA gave D and trimming, while V, J and clone size come from that table. The table includes tens of thousands of clones, roughly four fifths detected once. Seattle researchers signed up patients amid active infection and tracked them longitudinally. Material for sequencing was peripheral blood. The receptor was isolated from a man aged 25 to 40 with COVID-19, enrolled during active disease. The chain uses TRBV11-3 and TRBJ2-2; D perhaps matches TRBD1 (6 bases). The CDR3 region is CASSSKGQNTGELFF. The CDR3 coding sequence is TGTGCCAGCAGCTCCAAGGGACAGAACACCGGGGAGCTGTTTTTT.